Following are 6 T cell receptor beta chains from one sample sequenced in a study of identical twins. MiXCR, run by TCRdb on the 5' RACE reads, gives a single entry per CDR3 protein. The repertoire holds 200,000 to 250,000 distinct CDR3 sequences, with about 7.3% as singletons. These data also formed part of another study, on yellow fever vaccine responses in identical twins.

Sequenced material: memory (CD45RO+) T cells sorted from blood. These receptors were collected from a woman in her late teens or twenties in good health.

This chain connects TRBV28 to TRBJ2-5; the D gene is possibly TRBD2 (6 bases). There are 16 residues in the CDR3. The V end was cut by 2 bases, the J end by 5 bases, with 18 bases between. Germline V CDR1 and CDR2: MDHEN, SYDVKM. The CDR3: CASSLGRGTREETQYF. CDR3 bases: TGTGCCAGCAGTTTAGGGCGGGGTACCCGAGAGGAGACCCAGTACTTC.

The genes are TRBV12-3 or TRBV12-4 and TRBJ2-3; D not resolved. Trimming pared 6 bases from V and 0 bases from J, leaving 7 bases between. The CDR3 is made up of 13 amino acids. The CDR3 sequence is CASRAASTDTQYF. The DNA of the CDR3 is TGTGCCAGCAGGGCGGCCAGCACAGATACGCAGTATTTT.

This clonotype came up many times. The V call is TRBV20-1, the J call TRBJ2-3, with no clear D. This CDR3 has 13 residues. Trimming removed 5 bases at V and 1 base at J, with 10 bases between. Germline loops: CDR1 DFQATT, CDR2 SNEGSKA (reference sequence). Written as DNA, the CDR3 is TGCAGTGCTGTTTTCGCGGGCACAGATACGCAGTATTTT. Amino acid sequence: CSAVFAGTDTQYF.

This clonotype has a count of ten or more. V and J are TRBV25-1 and TRBJ1-2, with D tentatively TRBD1 (6 bases). CDR3 length: 12 amino acids. Germline V gene lookup returns CDR1 MGHDK and CDR2 SYGVNS. V shed 7 bases and J shed 3 bases, with 9 bases lying between them. In DNA, the CDR3 is TGTGCCAGCATGAAGGGGGACTATGGCTACACCTTC. It specifies CASMKGDYGYTF.

The table lists this clonotype with a few counts. The genes are TRBV18 and TRBJ2-1; D gene uncertain. CDR3 size: 12 residues. Trimming pared 8 bases from V and 6 bases from J, leaving 11 bases between. CDR1 and CDR2 (germline): KGHSH, LQKENI. The CDR3 region has the DNA TGTGCCAGCCGCGCTATGGGCAATGAGCAGTTCTTC. Its protein product is CASRAMGNEQFF.

This clonotype was seen ten or more times. The gene calls are TRBV10-3 and TRBJ1-5, with D maybe TRBD1 (6 bases). Germline CDR1 and CDR2: ENHRY and SYGVKD. This CDR3 contains 12 residues. V was pared by 6 bases and J by 7 bases, with 10 bases between. CDR3 DNA sequence: TGTGCCATCAGCGAGGGGGGCCAGCCCCAGCATTTT. Translated, it gives CAISEGGQPQHF.